The subject of this entry is one TCR beta chain. Its antigen is unknown. These data originate in a study of beta chain features in type 1 diabetes. The investigators reverse transcribed all of the isolated RNA, so they sequenced expressed TCRB transcripts. Using immunoSEQ multiplex PCR, the repertoire was profiled, and TCRdb retains in-frame clones only, with some absent. The data show tens of thousands of clones, roughly 66% seen once. Regarding the study as a whole: The naive, central memory and Treg TCRB repertoires showed an apparent similarity that was greater among patients than among healthy donors. When Type 1 diabetes patients were examined, their TCRB CDR3s proved moderately but significantly shorter in all four CD4+ subsets. High TCR expression in some cells could lead to their over-representation in cDNA sequencing.

V shed 4 bases and J 0 bases; nucleotides not matched to a gene: 5. There are 18 residues in the CDR3. The V gene's germline CDR1 is SGHNT and CDR2 YYREEE (reference sequence). The source is a man aged 18 to 30 with type 1 diabetes. What was sequenced was Tregs from blood. V usage is TRBV5-4 and J usage is TRBJ2-1; 15 bases match TRBD2. CDR3 DNA sequence: TGTGCCAGCAGCCCGGGACTAGCGGGAGGCCGCTCCTACAATGAGCAGTTCTTC. This codes for CASSPGLAGGRSYNEQFF.